These T cell receptor beta chains were read from a single sample in a study of T cell responses to AZD1222 COVID-19 vaccine. Sequencing used immunoSEQ multiplex PCR; TCRdb keeps in-frame clones, though not all of them. The table shows 100,000 to 120,000 clones, with approximately 89% occurring only once. Sequencing was performed on peripheral blood, taken 28 days after the second AZD1222 dose. The receptors derive from an adult who received the AZD1222 COVID-19 vaccine. Each CDR3 is given with its conserved first and last residue. Fields, in order: clone size, J gene, V gene, D gene, CDR3 protein, CDR3 DNA. D genes are given only for firm matches. Clone size, where shown, is once, few, many, or a class for clones that have expanded.

clone_size: once; j_call: TRBJ2-7; v_call: TRBV7-9; d_call: .; cdr3_aa: CASSAVQGSYEQYF; cdr3_nt: TGTGCCAGCAGCGCCGTACAGGGATCCTACGAGCAGTACTTC
clone_size: .; j_call: TRBJ1-4; v_call: TRBV2; d_call: TRBD1; cdr3_aa: CASIQGTANEKLFF; cdr3_nt: TGTGCCAGCATCCAGGGGACAGCAAATGAAAAACTGTTTTTT
clone_size: .; j_call: TRBJ2-3; v_call: TRBV5-8; d_call: TRBD1; cdr3_aa: CASSLADRVGTDTQYF; cdr3_nt: TGTGCCAGCAGCTTGGCGGACAGGGTGGGCACAGATACGCAGTATTTT
clone_size: .; j_call: TRBJ1-5; v_call: TRBV29-1; d_call: .; cdr3_aa: CSASRDSNQPQHF; cdr3_nt: TGCAGCGCGAGCCGGGACAGCAATCAGCCCCAGCATTTT
clone_size: .; j_call: TRBJ2-1; v_call: TRBV6-2/TRBV6-3; d_call: .; cdr3_aa: CASSYSLANNEQFF; cdr3_nt: TGTGCCAGCAGTTACTCACTAGCTAACAATGAGCAGTTCTTC
clone_size: .; j_call: TRBJ2-3; v_call: TRBV6-2/TRBV6-3; d_call: .; cdr3_aa: CASTPLAADTQYF; cdr3_nt: TGTGCCAGCACCCCCCTTGCGGCGGATACGCAGTATTTT
clone_size: few; j_call: TRBJ1-1; v_call: TRBV5-1; d_call: .; cdr3_aa: CASSRAGRLNTEAFF; cdr3_nt: TGCGCCAGCAGCCGTGCGGGACGGTTGAACACTGAAGCTTTCTTT
clone_size: .; j_call: TRBJ2-1; v_call: TRBV28; d_call: TRBD2; cdr3_aa: CASSRGGVFSNEQFF; cdr3_nt: TGTGCCAGCAGCCGGGGAGGGGTATTTTCCAATGAGCAGTTCTTC
clone_size: .; j_call: TRBJ1-1; v_call: TRBV5-1; d_call: .; cdr3_aa: CASSLQESTEAFF; cdr3_nt: TGCGCCAGCAGCTTGCAGGAGAGCACTGAAGCTTTCTTT
clone_size: once; j_call: TRBJ1-1; v_call: TRBV7-3; d_call: .; cdr3_aa: CASSPGFLNTEAFF; cdr3_nt: TGTGCCAGCAGCCCAGGGTTTCTGAACACTGAAGCTTTCTTT
clone_size: once; j_call: TRBJ2-3; v_call: TRBV19; d_call: TRBD2; cdr3_aa: CASSTRLAGEQDTQYF; cdr3_nt: TGTGCCAGTAGTACGCGACTAGCGGGGGAGCAAGATACGCAGTATTTT
clone_size: .; j_call: TRBJ1-1; v_call: TRBV18; d_call: TRBD1; cdr3_aa: CASSPRGRVEAFF; cdr3_nt: TGTGCCAGCTCACCCAGGGGGCGTGTTGAAGCTTTCTTT
clone_size: .; j_call: TRBJ1-5; v_call: TRBV7-8; d_call: .; cdr3_aa: CASSLELGLSNQPQHF; cdr3_nt: TGTGCCAGCAGCTTAGAGTTAGGGTTGAGCAATCAGCCCCAGCATTTT
clone_size: .; j_call: TRBJ1-5; v_call: TRBV12-2; d_call: .; cdr3_aa: CASRIGEASNQPQHF; cdr3_nt: TGTGCAAGTCGGATAGGGGAGGCCAGCAATCAGCCCCAGCATTTT
clone_size: .; j_call: TRBJ1-2; v_call: TRBV2; d_call: TRBD1; cdr3_aa: CASQTGTEYGYTF; cdr3_nt: TGTGCCAGCCAAACCGGGACAGAGTATGGCTACACCTTC
clone_size: .; j_call: TRBJ2-2; v_call: TRBV5-4; d_call: .; cdr3_aa: CASSLGQDTNTGELFF; cdr3_nt: TGTGCCAGCAGCTTGGGACAGGACACGAACACCGGGGAGCTGTTTTTT
clone_size: .; j_call: TRBJ2-2; v_call: TRBV11-2; d_call: .; cdr3_aa: CASSLMEIGELFF; cdr3_nt: TGTGCCAGCAGCTTAATGGAGATCGGGGAGCTGTTTTTT